This T cell receptor (beta chain) was profiled in a study of cytomegalovirus exposure and HLA in healthy donors. Points from the study as a whole: Presence/absence comparisons presumed near-even sequencing depth among donors.

Turning to this clone: Its specificity is unknown.

Both 60 Vbeta primers and 13 Jbeta primers went into the PCR. Profiled with immunoSEQ multiplex PCR; TCRdb holds only in-frame clones, not every one. The sample records under 150,000 clones, over 75% being singletons. Germline CDR1 GTSNPN, CDR2 SVGIG (reference sequence). V lost 1 base to trimming and J lost 2 bases, with 8 bases between them. This CDR3 is 13 amino acids long. The source material was PBMCs. The V and J genes are TRBV30 and TRBJ1-2; D is possibly TRBD1 (5 bases). This TCR was sampled from a woman aged 40 to 50 in good health and CMV-seropositive. The CDR3 DNA reads TGTGCCTGGAGTGACCAGGGAAACTATGGCTACACCTTC. Translation: CAWSDQGNYGYTF.